This TCR beta chain was recorded in a study of blood T cell repertoires in COVID-19. The wider study: From T cells, B-cell-depleted T cells, or PBMCs came the material, which was cDNA or gDNA.

In the source study's methods: From reference gene primer amplification, estimates of nucleated cell counts were derived. Sequenced by immunoSEQ multiplex PCR; TCRdb stores in-frame clones only, minus some. That table is the source of V, J and clone size, and D and trimming were worked out from the DNA. The data hold over 130,000 clones, with roughly 80% observed a single time. The CDR3 runs to 15 residues. CDR1 SGHDT and CDR2 YYEEEE come from the germline V gene. V lost 1 base and J 8 bases, leaving 18 bases between the germline ends. Sample: peripheral blood. This chain links TRBV5-6 with TRBJ1-2; D unclear. The source is a man in his forties or fifties with acute or convalescent COVID-19. The CDR3 region has the DNA TGTGCCAGCAGCTTGTATCTGGCAGCCACGGGAGGCTACACCTTC. It specifies CASSLYLAATGGYTF.